The rows below give T cell receptor beta chains drawn from one sample of a study of post-analysis software for immune sequencing data. TCRdb re-called the PCR reads with MiXCR, one entry per CDR3 protein. The sample shows roughly 800,000 distinct CDR3 sequences, 25% to 30% of them seen only once. The sequencing input was blood. The receptors were sampled from a girl between 5 and 17 years old with multiple sclerosis. CDR3s include the opening cysteine and the closing phenylalanine or tryptophan. A D gene is named only where the DNA matches it firmly. Size is omitted from some rows. Given values are once, few, many or a class for expanded clones.

CDR3 length | D gene | J gene | V gene | clone size | CDR3 DNA | CDR3 protein
16 | NA | TRBJ1-5 | TRBV7-2 | NA | TGTGCCAGCACCACCCGAGTCGGCGAGGGGACTCAGCCCCAGCATTTT | CASTTRVGEGTQPQHF
16 | TRBD1 | TRBJ2-1 | TRBV18 | few | TGTGCCAGCTCACCAGAGCTCAGGGGGCGGTGGTATGAGCAGTTCTTC | CASSPELRGRWYEQFF
13 | TRBD2 | TRBJ2-7 | TRBV29-1 | few | TGCAGCGTTCTTGGGGGGGGGACCTACGAGCAGTACTTC | CSVLGGGTYEQYF
17 | NA | TRBJ1-2 | TRBV9 | NA | TGTGCCAGCAGCGTAGAGACGGCTCCTGCCTTACCTGGGGGCTACACCTTC | CASSVETAPALPGGYTF
16 | NA | TRBJ2-7 | TRBV28 | NA | TGTGCCAGCAGCGATATGACAGATCCCAGCTCCTACGAGCAGTACTTC | CASSDMTDPSSYEQYF
16 | NA | TRBJ1-1 | TRBV5-1 | NA | TGCGCCAGCAGCTTGGTGTGGCAGGTTCAATATACTGAAGCTTTCTTT | CASSLVWQVQYTEAFF
15 | NA | TRBJ2-1 | TRBV12-3/TRBV12-4 | NA | TGTACCAGCAGCCCCCCAGCGGCCCACTACAATGAGCAGTTCTTC | CTSSPPAAHYNEQFF
15 | TRBD1 | TRBJ2-1 | TRBV5-1 | NA | TGCGCCAGCAAGGGATCCGGGACAGCCCCGCGAGAGCAGTTCTTC | CASKGSGTAPREQFF
14 | NA | TRBJ2-3 | TRBV29-1 | NA | TGCAGCGTGGACCCCTCCCGGGGCACAGATACGCAGTATTTT | CSVDPSRGTDTQYF
11 | NA | TRBJ2-7 | TRBV20-1 | NA | TGCAGTGCCTCGAGAACGGGCGAGCAGTACTTC | CSASRTGEQYF
13 | NA | TRBJ2-5 | TRBV12-3/TRBV12-4 | NA | TGTGCCAGCAGTATTCAGGGGAGTGAGACCCAGTACTTC | CASSIQGSETQYF
18 | NA | TRBJ2-1 | TRBV21-1 | NA | TGTGCCAGCAGCAAAGTCGGACAGGGTGGTAGATCCTACAATGAGCAGTTCTTC | CASSKVGQGGRSYNEQFF
15 | NA | TRBJ2-5 | TRBV27 | NA | TGTACCAGCAGATCCCTGGGGGGCAACCAAGAGACCCAGTACTTC | CTSRSLGGNQETQYF
13 | NA | TRBJ2-1 | TRBV7-2 | NA | TGTGCCAGCAGCCATGCAGCACCCAATGAGCAGTTCTTC | CASSHAAPNEQFF
12 | TRBD1 | TRBJ1-1 | TRBV29-1 | few | TGCAGCGGAATCCGACAGGGCACTGAAGCTTTCTTT | CSGIRQGTEAFF
15 | TRBD1 | TRBJ1-6 | TRBV28 | NA | TGTGCCAGCAGCCAGGACAGGGGCAGGGATTCACCCCTCCACTTT | CASSQDRGRDSPLHF
15 | NA | TRBJ2-7 | TRBV15 | NA | TGTGCCACCAGCTTACGCCGCGACTCCAGCCACGAGCAGTACTTC | CATSLRRDSSHEQYF
15 | TRBD1 | TRBJ2-3 | TRBV5-5 | few | TGTGCCAGCACCTTACAGGGGGCGCGGTCAGATACGCAGTATTTT | CASTLQGARSDTQYF
15 | NA | TRBJ1-5 | TRBV7-9 | few | TGTGCCAGCAGGTTACCCCGAGGGGAGAATCAGCCCCAGCATTTT | CASRLPRGENQPQHF
16 | NA | TRBJ2-7 | TRBV5-1 | few | TGCGCCAGCAGCCCTGGGTCCAGAACTACCCCCTACGAGCAGTACTTC | CASSPGSRTTPYEQYF
15 | NA | TRBJ2-7 | TRBV6-5 | few | TGTGCCAGCAGCGAAGGGGGAAGTAAGGTCTACGAGCAGTACTTC | CASSEGGSKVYEQYF
17 | TRBD2 | TRBJ2-3 | TRBV27 | NA | TGTGCCAGCAGTACCCCGCCCGGGAGGGGAAGCACAGATACGCAGTATTTT | CASSTPPGRGSTDTQYF
17 | TRBD2 | TRBJ2-4 | TRBV7-2 | NA | TGTGCCAGCAGCTATATACAGGTAGCGGGAGGGAGAAACATTCAGTACTTC | CASSYIQVAGGRNIQYF
15 | TRBD1 | TRBJ2-7 | TRBV20-1 | NA | TGCAGTGCTAGACCCAACCGGGACAGGGCCTACGAGCAGTACTTC | CSARPNRDRAYEQYF
13 | NA | TRBJ2-5 | TRBV6-2/TRBV6-3 | NA | TGTGCCAGCAAATCAACCGGGAAAGAGACCCAGTACTTC | CASKSTGKETQYF
15 | NA | TRBJ1-2 | TRBV12-3/TRBV12-4 | NA | TGTGCCAGCAGTTTACGGGAGGGCAGGGGCTATGGCTACACCTTC | CASSLREGRGYGYTF
13 | NA | TRBJ2-5 | TRBV10-3 | many | TGTGCCTTCAGCATTGGGGCTCAAGAGACCCAGTACTTC | CAFSIGAQETQYF
16 | NA | TRBJ1-6 | TRBV20-1 | NA | TGCAGTGCTAGAGTTAGGCAGGGCACCTATAATTCACCCCTCCACTTT | CSARVRQGTYNSPLHF
14 | NA | TRBJ1-6 | TRBV5-1 | NA | TGCGCCAGCAGCTTAAGAGACATGTCTTCACCCCTCCACTTT | CASSLRDMSSPLHF
14 | NA | TRBJ1-2 | TRBV6-4 | NA | TGTGCCAGCAGGGGAGGGACCGAATCCTATGGCTACACCTTC | CASRGGTESYGYTF
15 | TRBD1 | TRBJ2-6 | TRBV20-1 | once | TGCAGTGCCATCGAACAGGGGGCGGGGGCCAACGTCCGGACTTTC | CSAIEQGAGANVRTF
17 | TRBD2 | TRBJ2-5 | TRBV28 | NA | TGTGCCAGTGAAACGGGACTAGCGGGAAAAAAACAAGAGACCCAGTACTTC | CASETGLAGKKQETQYF
14 | TRBD1 | TRBJ1-1 | TRBV10-3 | NA | TGTACCATCAGTGGCGGGACAGGGAGCACTGAAGCTTTCTTT | CTISGGTGSTEAFF